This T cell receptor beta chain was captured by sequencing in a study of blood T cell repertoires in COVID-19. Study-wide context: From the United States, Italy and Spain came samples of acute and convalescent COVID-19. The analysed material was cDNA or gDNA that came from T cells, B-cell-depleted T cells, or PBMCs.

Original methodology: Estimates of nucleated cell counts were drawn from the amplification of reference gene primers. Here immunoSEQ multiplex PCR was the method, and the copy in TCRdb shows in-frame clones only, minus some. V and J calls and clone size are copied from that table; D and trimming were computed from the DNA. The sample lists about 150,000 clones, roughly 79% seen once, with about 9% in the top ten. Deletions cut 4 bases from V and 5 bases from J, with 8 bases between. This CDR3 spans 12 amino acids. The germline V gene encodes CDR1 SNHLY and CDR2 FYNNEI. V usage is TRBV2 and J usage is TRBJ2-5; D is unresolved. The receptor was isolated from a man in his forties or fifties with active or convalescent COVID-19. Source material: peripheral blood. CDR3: CASSAYVETQYF. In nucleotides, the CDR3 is TGTGCCAGCAGTGCCTACGTGGAGACCCAGTACTTC.